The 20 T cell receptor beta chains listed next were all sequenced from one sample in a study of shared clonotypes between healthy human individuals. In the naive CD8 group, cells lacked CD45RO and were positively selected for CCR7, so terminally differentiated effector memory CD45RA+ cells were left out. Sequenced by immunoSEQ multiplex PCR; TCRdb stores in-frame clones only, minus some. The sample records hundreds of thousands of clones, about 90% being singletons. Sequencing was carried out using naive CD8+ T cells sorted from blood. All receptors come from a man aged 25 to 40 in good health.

CDR3 nucleotide sequence: TGTGCCAGCAGCTCTCGAGAGTGGACAGTTCCGGGTGAGCAGTACTTC. Protein sequence: CASSSREWTVPGEQYF. V is TRBV5-6 and J is TRBJ2-7, with D perhaps matching TRBD1 (6 bases). This CDR3 spans 16 amino acids. V gave up 3 bases and J gave up 7 bases, with 23 bases separating them. Germline lookup yields CDR1 SGHDT and CDR2 YYEEEE.

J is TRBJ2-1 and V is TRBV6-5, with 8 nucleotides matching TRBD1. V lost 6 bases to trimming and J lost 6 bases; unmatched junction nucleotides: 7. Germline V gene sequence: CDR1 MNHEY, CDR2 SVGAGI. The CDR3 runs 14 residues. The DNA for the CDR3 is TGTGCCAGCAGCCCGGACAGGGTCGGCAATGAGCAGTTCTTC. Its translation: CASSPDRVGNEQFF.

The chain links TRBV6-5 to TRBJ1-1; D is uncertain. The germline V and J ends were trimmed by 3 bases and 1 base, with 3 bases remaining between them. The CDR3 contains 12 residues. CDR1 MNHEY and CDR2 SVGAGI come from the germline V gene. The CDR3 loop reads CASSYPNTEAFF. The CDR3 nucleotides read TGTGCCAGCAGTTATCCGAACACTGAAGCTTTCTTT.

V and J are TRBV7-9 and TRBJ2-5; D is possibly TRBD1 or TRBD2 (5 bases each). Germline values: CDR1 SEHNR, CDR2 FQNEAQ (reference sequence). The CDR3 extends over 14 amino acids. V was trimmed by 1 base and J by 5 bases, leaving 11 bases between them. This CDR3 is CASSLVDGTETQYF. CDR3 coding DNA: TGTGCCAGCAGCTTAGTTGACGGGACGGAGACCCAGTACTTC.

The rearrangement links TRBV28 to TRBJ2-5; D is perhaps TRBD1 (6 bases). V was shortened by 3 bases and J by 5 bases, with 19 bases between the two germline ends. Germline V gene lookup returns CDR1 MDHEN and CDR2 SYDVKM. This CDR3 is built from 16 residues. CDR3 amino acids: CASSFLTTTGAETQYF. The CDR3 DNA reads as TGTGCCAGCAGTTTCCTCACTACGACAGGTGCCGAGACCCAGTACTTC. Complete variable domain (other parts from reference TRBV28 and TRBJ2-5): DVKVTQSSRYLVKRTGEKVFLECVQDMDHENMFWYRQDPGLGLRLIYFSYDVKMKEKGDIPEGYSVSREKKERFSLILESASTNQTSMYLCASSFLTTTGAETQYFGPGTRLLVL.

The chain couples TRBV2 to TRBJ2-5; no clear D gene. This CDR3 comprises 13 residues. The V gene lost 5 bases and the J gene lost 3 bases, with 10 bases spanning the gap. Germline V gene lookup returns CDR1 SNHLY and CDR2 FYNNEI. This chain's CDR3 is CASSRAVKETQYF. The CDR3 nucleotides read TGTGCCAGCAGTAGGGCAGTAAAAGAGACCCAGTACTTC.

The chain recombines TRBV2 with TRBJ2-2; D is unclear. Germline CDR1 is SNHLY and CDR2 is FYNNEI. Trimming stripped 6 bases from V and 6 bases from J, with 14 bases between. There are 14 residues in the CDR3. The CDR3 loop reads CASSDAGGPGELFF. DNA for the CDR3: TGTGCCAGCAGCGACGCCGGTGGGCCCGGGGAGCTGTTTTTT.

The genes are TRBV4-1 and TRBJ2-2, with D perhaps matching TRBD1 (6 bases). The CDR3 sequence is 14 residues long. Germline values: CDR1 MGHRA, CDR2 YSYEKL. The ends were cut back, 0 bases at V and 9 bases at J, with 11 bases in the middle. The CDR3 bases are TGCGCCAGCAGCCAAGAGTCAGGGGATTGGGAGCTGTTTTTT. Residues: CASSQESGDWELFF.

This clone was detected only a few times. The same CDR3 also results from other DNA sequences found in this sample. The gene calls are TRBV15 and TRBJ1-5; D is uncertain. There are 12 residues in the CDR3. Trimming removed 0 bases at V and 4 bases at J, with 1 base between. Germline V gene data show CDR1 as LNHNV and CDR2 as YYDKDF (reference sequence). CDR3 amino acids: CATSRENQPQHF. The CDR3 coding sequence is TGTGCCACCAGCAGAGAAAATCAGCCCCAGCATTTT.

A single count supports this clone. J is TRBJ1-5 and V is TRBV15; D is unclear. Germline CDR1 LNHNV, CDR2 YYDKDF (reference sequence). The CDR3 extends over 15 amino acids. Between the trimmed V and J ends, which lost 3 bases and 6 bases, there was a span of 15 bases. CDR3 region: CATSRILGPTQPQHF. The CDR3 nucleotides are TGTGCCACCAGCAGGATTCTCGGCCCAACTCAGCCCCAGCATTTT.

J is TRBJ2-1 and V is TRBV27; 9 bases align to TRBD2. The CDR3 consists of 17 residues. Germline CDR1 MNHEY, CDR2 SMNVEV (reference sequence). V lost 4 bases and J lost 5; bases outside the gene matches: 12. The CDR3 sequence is CASSSLSAGGPDNEQFF. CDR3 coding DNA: TGTGCCAGCAGTTCCCTGTCGGCGGGAGGGCCAGACAATGAGCAGTTCTTC.

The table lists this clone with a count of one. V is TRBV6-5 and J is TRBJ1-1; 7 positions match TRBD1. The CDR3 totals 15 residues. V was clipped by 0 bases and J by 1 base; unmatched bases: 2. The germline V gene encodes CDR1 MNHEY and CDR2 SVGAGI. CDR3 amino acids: CASSYSTGANTEAFF. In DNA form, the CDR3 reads TGTGCCAGCAGTTACTCTACAGGGGCGAACACTGAAGCTTTCTTT.

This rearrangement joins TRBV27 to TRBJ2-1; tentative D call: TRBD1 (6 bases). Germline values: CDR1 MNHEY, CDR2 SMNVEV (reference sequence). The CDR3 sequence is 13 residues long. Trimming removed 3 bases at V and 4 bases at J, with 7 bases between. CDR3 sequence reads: CASSLDRYNEQFF. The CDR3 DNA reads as TGTGCCAGCAGTTTGGACAGATACAATGAGCAGTTCTTC.

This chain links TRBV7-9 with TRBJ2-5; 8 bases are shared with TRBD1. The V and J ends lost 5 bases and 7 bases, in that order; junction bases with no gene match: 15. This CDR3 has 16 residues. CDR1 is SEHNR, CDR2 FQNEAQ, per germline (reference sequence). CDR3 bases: TGTGCCAGCAGCAACCCGGGACAGGATCCGAAGGGGACCCAGTACTTC. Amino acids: CASSNPGQDPKGTQYF.

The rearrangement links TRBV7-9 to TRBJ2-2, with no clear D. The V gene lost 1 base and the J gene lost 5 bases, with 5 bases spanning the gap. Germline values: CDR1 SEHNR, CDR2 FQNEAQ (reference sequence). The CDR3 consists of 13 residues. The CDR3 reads CASSLEMTGELFF. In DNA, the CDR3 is TGTGCCAGCAGCTTAGAAATGACCGGGGAGCTGTTTTTT.

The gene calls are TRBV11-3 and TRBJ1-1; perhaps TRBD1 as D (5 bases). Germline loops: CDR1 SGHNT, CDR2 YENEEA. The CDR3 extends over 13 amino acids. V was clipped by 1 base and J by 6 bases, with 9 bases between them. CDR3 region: CASSLGPRAEAFF. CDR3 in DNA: TGTGCCAGCAGCTTAGGGCCCAGGGCTGAAGCTTTCTTT.

CDR3: CASSGVTSGRAYEQFF. The CDR3, as DNA: TGTGCCAGCAGTGGAGTGACTAGCGGGAGGGCCTATGAGCAGTTCTTC. The chain recombines TRBV2 with TRBJ2-1; TRBD2 matches at 14 bases. CDR3 length equals 16 residues. The V and J ends lost 4 bases and 8 bases, in that order; junction bases with no gene match: 7. Germline lookup yields CDR1 SNHLY and CDR2 FYNNEI.

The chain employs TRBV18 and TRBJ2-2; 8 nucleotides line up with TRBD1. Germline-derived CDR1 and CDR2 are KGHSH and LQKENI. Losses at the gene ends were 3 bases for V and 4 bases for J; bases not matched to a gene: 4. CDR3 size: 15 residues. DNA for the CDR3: TGTGCCAGCTCACCGACAGGGGACCGCACCGGGGAGCTGTTTTTT. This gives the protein CASSPTGDRTGELFF.

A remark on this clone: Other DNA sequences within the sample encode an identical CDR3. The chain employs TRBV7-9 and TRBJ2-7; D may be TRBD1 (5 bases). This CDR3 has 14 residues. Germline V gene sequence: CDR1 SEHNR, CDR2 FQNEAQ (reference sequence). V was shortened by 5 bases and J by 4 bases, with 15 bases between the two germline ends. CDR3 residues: CASSPGQGLYEQYF. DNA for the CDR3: TGTGCCAGCAGCCCAGGGCAGGGTTTGTACGAGCAGTACTTC.

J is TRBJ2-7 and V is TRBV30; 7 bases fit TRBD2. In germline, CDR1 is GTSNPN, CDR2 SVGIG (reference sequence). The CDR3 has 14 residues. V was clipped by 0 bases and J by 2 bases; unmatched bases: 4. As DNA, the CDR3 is TGTGCCTGGAGTGTACTAGCGTCCCCCTACGAGCAGTACTTC. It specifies CAWSVLASPYEQYF.